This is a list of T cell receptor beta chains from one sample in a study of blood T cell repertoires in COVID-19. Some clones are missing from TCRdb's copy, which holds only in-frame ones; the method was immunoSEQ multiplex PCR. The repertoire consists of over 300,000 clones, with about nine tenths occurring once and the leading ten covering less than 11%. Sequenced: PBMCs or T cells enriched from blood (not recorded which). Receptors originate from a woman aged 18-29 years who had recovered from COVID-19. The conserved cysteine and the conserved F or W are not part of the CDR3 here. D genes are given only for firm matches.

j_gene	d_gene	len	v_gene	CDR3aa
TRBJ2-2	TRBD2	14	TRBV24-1	ATSDFLAGGTGELF
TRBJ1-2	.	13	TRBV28	ASSLLGRDKDGYT
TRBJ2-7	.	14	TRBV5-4	ASSSGVRGASYEQY
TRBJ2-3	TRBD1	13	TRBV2	ASSEDRGMTDTQY
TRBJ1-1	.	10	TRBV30	AWKDTNTEAF
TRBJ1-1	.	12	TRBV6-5	ASSSQVENTEAF
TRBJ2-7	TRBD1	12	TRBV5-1	ASSLGQGDLEQY
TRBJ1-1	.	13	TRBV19	ASSIMQGGGTEAF
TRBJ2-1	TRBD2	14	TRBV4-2	ASSPVTSGGYNEQF
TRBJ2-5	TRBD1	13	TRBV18	ASSPGTGGRETQY
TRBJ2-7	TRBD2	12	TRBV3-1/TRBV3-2	ASSQDWEGYEQY
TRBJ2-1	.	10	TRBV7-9	ASSQNRVEQF
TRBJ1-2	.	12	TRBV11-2	ASSFSDSNYGYT
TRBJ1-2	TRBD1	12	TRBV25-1	ASTPGGGRTGYT
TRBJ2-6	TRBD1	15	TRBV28	ASSLTGGSAGANVLT
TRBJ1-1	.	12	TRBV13	ASSPKGENTEAF
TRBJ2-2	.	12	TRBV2	ASSRTGSTGELF
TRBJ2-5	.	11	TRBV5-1	ASSLASQETQY
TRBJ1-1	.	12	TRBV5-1	ASSLVPGPPEAF
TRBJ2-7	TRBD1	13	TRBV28	ASSSNRGSSYEQY
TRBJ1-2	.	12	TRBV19	ASSIDWSDYGYT
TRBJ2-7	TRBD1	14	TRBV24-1	ATRENPGQGRYEQY
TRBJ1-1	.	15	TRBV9	ASSVPGSIQKNTEAF
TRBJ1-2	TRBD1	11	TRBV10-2	ASGQGAYDGYT
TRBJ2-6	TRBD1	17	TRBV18	ASSPYLGQVFSGANVLT
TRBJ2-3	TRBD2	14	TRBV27	ASSLSSGTYTDTQY
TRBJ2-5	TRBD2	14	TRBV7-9	ASNTRPGLAAETQY
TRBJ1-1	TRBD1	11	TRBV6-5	ASTPDRDTEAF
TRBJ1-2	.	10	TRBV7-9	ASRTTNYGYT
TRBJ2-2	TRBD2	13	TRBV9	ASSRSGGFDGELF
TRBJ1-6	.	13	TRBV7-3	ASSLNTGYNSPLH
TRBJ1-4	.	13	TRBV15	ATSRPTGSPGKLF
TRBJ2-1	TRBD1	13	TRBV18	ASSNTGTGYNEQF
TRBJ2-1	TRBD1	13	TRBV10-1	ASSELGQGKNEQF
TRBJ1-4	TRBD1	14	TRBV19	ASRHRGGGTNEKLF
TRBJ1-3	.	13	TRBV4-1	ASSQPTSKGNTIY
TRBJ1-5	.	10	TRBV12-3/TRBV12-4	ASSSRSQPQH
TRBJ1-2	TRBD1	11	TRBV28	AYGPGQPYGYT
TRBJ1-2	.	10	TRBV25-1	ASSVFNYGYT
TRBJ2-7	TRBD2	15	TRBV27	ASRGTSGAFMSYEQY
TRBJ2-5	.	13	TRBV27	ASSLITGSTETQY
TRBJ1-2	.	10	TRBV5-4	ASSSGGYGYT
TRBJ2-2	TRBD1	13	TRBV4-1	ASSQGQGLTGELF
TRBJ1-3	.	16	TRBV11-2	ASSLSTDRIIPGNTIY
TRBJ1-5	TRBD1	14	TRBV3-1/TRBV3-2	ASSQSYGTGDQPQH
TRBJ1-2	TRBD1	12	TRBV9	ASSVGQGGYGYT
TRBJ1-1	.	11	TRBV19	ASSPSMNTEAF
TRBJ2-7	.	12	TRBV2	ASWGGINLLGQY
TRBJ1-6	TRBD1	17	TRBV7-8	ASSLKIPGQGRSHSPLH
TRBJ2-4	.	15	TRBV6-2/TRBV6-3	ASSYSSRGGAKNIQY